A single sample gave rise to the 5 T cell receptor beta chains below, sequenced in a study of blood T cell repertoires in COVID-19. Libraries were prepared by immunoSEQ multiplex PCR; TCRdb keeps only in-frame clonotypes and omits some of them. The repertoire has some 190,000 clones, roughly nine tenths of them found once; the top ten carry approximately 1.1%. Sample: peripheral blood. The receptors come from a man aged 30-40 years with acute or convalescent COVID-19.

CDR3 DNA: TGTGCCAGCAGATCTTACCGGGGTAATCAGCCCCAGCATTTT. Translation gives CASRSYRGNQPQHF. The rearrangement uses TRBV28 and TRBJ1-5; D not certain. Germline assignment: CDR1 MDHEN and CDR2 SYDVKM. This CDR3 region has 14 residues. Trimming cost V 6 bases and J 4 bases, with 13 bases left between them.

The rearrangement uses TRBV9 and TRBJ2-3; D perhaps matches TRBD1 (5 bases). In germline, CDR1 is SGDLS, CDR2 YYNGEE. This CDR3 contains 14 residues. V lost 1 base and J 6 bases, leaving 12 bases between the germline ends. The CDR3 loop reads CASSVRGVTDTQYF. The CDR3 region has the DNA TGTGCCAGCAGCGTAAGGGGTGTAACGGATACGCAGTATTTT.

The rearrangement links TRBV28 to TRBJ2-7, with D hard to call. Germline assignment: CDR1 MDHEN and CDR2 SYDVKM. The CDR3 contains 14 residues. Trimming removed 8 bases from V and 0 bases from J, with 14 bases in between. CDR3 protein: CASGNLLSSYEQYF. For the CDR3, the DNA is TGTGCCAGCGGTAACTTGCTGAGCTCCTACGAGCAGTACTTC.

The rearrangement uses TRBV5-1 and TRBJ2-3, with D perhaps TRBD1 (5 bases). This CDR3 contains 16 residues. Germline V CDR1 and CDR2: SGHRS, YFSETQ. V was cut by 1 base and J by 3 bases, with 15 bases left in between. The CDR3 loop reads CASSLSLVGRTDTQYF. In DNA form, the CDR3 reads TGCGCCAGCAGCTTGAGTCTGGTGGGGCGAACAGATACGCAGTATTTT.

The chain joins TRBV27 to TRBJ2-7; D not certain. CDR3 length: 17 amino acids. Germline lookup yields CDR1 MNHEY and CDR2 SMNVEV (reference sequence). Trimming cost V 0 bases and J 4 bases, with 19 bases left between them. CDR3 in DNA: TGTGCCAGCAGTTTATCCCAAGCCCCGGCCAGGATATACGAGCAGTACTTC. This codes for CASSLSQAPARIYEQYF.